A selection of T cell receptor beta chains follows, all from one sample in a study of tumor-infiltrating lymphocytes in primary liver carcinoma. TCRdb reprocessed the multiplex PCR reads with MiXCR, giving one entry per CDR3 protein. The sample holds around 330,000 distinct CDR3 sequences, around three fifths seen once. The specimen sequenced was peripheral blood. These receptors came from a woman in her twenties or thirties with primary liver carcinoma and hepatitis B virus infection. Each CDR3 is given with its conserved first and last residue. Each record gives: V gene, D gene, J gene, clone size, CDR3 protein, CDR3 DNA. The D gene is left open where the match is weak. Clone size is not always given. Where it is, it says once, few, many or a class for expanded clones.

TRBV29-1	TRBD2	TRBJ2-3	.	CSVQASGSKDTQYF	TGCAGCGTCCAGGCCAGCGGGAGTAAAGATACGCAGTATTTT
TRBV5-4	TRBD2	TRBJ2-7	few	CASSRIAGASEQYF	TGTGCCAGCAGCCGTATAGCGGGAGCGAGCGAGCAGTACTTC
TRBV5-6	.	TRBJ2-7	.	CASSLDRCEQYF	TGTGCCAGCAGCTTGGATCGCTGCGAGCAGTACTTC
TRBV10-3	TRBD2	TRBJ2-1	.	CAITAGGQISYNEQFF	TGTGCCATCACCGCGGGGGGGCAGATCTCCTACAATGAGCAGTTCTTC
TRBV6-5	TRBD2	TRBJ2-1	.	CASSPLAGAINEQFF	TGTGCCAGCAGTCCGCTAGCGGGAGCCATCAATGAGCAGTTCTTC
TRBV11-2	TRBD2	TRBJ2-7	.	CASSLDCGTTSEQYF	TGTGCCAGCAGCTTAGACTGTGGGACTACATCCGAGCAGTACTTC
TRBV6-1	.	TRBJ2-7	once	CASYWVAEQYF	TGTGCCAGCTACTGGGTCGCCGAGCAGTACTTC
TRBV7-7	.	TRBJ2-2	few	CASSLASAGELFF	TGTGCTAGCAGCTTAGCTAGTGCCGGGGAGCTGTTTTTT
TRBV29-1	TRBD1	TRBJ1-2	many	CSIRGDSANYGYTF	TGCAGCATTAGGGGGGACAGTGCTAACTATGGCTACACCTTC
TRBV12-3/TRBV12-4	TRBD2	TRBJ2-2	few	CASMQTSGSIGELFF	TGTGCCAGCATGCAGACTAGCGGGAGTATCGGGGAGCTGTTTTTT
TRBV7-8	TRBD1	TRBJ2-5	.	CASRFNRGTETQYF	TGTGCCAGCAGATTCAACAGGGGCACCGAGACCCAGTACTTC
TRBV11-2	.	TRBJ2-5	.	CANSLAGTPQETQYF	TGTGCCAACAGCTTAGCTGGGACGCCACAAGAGACCCAGTACTTC